Listed here are 3 T cell receptor beta chains from one sample, sequenced in a study of response to subunit inactivated influenza vaccine. TCRdb re-called the RT-PCR reads through MiXCR, storing one row per CDR3 protein. Of more than 550,000 distinct CDR3 sequences listed, 10% to 15% were seen once; the top ten hold roughly 10%. The sample consisted of PBMCs from blood, taken on the day of vaccination. Receptors were obtained from a man aged 45-65 years who received an inactivated influenza vaccine.

A few counts support this clonotype. The genes are TRBV7-2 and TRBJ2-7; D possibly corresponds to TRBD1 (5 bases). Germline V gene sequence: CDR1 SGHTA, CDR2 FQGNSA. CDR3 length: 14 residues. The V and J ends lost 1 base and 6 bases respectively, with 13 bases between them. The CDR3 sequence: CASSLEGVVGEQYF. The CDR3 DNA follows: TGTGCCAGCAGCTTAGAAGGGGTCGTCGGCGAGCAGTACTTC.

The rearrangement uses TRBV19 and TRBJ2-5; D is uncertain. V was clipped by 0 bases and J by 2 bases, with 10 bases between them. The CDR3 spans 15 residues. Germline CDR1 and CDR2: LNHDA and SQIVND (reference sequence). Here the CDR3 DNA reads TGTGCCAGTAGTATAGATCAGATGGGACAAGAGACCCAGTACTTC. Translating gives CASSIDQMGQETQYF.

This clonotype was found a few times. J is TRBJ1-3 and V is TRBV27, with D perhaps TRBD1 (6 bases). V was trimmed by 5 bases and J by 2 bases, leaving 13 bases between them. Germline V gene lookup returns CDR1 MNHEY and CDR2 SMNVEV (reference sequence). The CDR3 runs 15 residues. The CDR3 nucleotides are TGTGCCAGCAGTCCGGACAGTACCCCTGGAAACACCATATATTTT. Its protein is CASSPDSTPGNTIYF.